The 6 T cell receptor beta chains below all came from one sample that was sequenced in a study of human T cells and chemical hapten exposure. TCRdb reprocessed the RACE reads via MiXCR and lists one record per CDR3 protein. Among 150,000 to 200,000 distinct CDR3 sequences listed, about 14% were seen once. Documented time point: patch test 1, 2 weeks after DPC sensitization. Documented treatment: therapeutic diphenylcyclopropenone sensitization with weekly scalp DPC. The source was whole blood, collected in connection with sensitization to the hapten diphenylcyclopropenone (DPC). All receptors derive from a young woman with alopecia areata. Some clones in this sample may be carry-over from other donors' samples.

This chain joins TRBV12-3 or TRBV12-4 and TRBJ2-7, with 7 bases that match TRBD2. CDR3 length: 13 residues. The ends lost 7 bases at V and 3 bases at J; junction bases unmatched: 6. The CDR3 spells CASTWGGSYEQYF. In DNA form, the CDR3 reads TGTGCCAGCACCTGGGGAGGGAGCTACGAGCAGTACTTC.

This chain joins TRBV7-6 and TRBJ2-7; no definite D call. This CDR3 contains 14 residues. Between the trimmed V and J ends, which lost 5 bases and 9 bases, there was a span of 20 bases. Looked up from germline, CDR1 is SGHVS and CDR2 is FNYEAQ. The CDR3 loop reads CASSQIGIKDRQYF. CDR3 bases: TGTGCCAGCAGCCAGATTGGGATAAAAGACCGGCAGTACTTC.

DNA of the CDR3: TGTGCCAGCAGCATACGTCCCCCCGCGACTGAAGCTTTCTTT. It specifies CASSIRPPATEAFF. This chain uses TRBV7-9 with TRBJ1-1; D is unresolved. The CDR3 is made up of 14 amino acids. Per germline, CDR1 SEHNR and CDR2 FQNEAQ (reference sequence). V was shortened by 5 bases and J by 5 bases, with 15 bases between the two germline ends.

The CDR3 here is CASSLETGGNQPQHF. CDR3 sequence (DNA): TGTGCCAGCAGTTTAGAAACAGGGGGGAATCAGCCCCAGCATTTT. V usage is TRBV12-3 or TRBV12-4 and J usage is TRBJ1-5; 8 bases are a match to TRBD1. The CDR3 sequence is 15 residues long. The junction had 3 bases not matched to a gene; V was cut back by 1 base and J by 4 bases.

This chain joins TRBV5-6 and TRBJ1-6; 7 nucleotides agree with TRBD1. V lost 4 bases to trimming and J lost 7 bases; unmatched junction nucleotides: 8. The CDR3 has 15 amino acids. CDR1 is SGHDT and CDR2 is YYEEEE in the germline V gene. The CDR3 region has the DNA TGTGCCAGCAGCCAACGGACAGGACTAAATTCACCCCTCCACTTT. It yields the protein CASSQRTGLNSPLHF.

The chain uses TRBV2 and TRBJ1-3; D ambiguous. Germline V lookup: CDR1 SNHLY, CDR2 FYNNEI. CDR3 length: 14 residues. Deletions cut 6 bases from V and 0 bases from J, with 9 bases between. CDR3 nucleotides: TGTGCCAGCAGCATCGGATACTCTGGAAACACCATATATTTT. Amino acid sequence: CASSIGYSGNTIYF.